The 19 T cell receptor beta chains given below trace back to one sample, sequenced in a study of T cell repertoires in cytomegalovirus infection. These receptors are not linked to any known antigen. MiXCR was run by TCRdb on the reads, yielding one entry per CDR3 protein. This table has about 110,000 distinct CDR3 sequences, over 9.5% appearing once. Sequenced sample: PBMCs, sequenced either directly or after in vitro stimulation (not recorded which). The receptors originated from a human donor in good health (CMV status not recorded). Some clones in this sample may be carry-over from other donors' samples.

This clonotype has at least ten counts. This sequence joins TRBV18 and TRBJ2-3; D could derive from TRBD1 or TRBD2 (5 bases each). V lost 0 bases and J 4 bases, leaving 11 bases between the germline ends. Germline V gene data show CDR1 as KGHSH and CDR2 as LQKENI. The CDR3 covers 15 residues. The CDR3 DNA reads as TGTGCCAGCTCACCACCCCAACTAGGGGCAGATACGCAGTATTTT. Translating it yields CASSPPQLGADTQYF.

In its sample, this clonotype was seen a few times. The CDR3 sequence is CSATYGRTRTDTQYF. CDR3 DNA: TGCAGTGCCACCTACGGGCGAACCAGGACAGATACGCAGTATTTT. The chain recombines TRBV20-1 with TRBJ2-3, with D unclear. The CDR3 consists of 15 residues. Trimming removed 6 bases at V and 3 bases at J, with 19 bases between. Germline V gene lookup returns CDR1 DFQATT and CDR2 SNEGSKA (reference sequence).

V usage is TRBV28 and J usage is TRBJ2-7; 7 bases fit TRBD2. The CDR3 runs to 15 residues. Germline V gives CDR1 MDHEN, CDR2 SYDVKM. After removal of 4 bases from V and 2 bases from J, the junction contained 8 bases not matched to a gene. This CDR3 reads CASSSVAGPTYEQYF. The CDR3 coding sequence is TGTGCCAGCAGTTCCGTAGCGGGTCCTACCTACGAGCAGTACTTC.

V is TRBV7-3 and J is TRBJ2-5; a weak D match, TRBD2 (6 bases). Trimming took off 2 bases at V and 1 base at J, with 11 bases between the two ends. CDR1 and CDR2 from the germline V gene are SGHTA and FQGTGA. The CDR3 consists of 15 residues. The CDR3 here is CASSLETSSQETQYF. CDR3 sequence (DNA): TGTGCCAGCAGCTTAGAAACTAGCAGCCAAGAGACCCAGTACTTC.

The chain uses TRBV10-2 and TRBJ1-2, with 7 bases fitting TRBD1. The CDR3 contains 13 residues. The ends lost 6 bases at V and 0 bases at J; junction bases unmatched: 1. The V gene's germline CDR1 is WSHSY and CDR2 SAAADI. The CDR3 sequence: CASRGTANYGYTF. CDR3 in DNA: TGCGCCAGCAGGGGGACAGCTAACTATGGCTACACCTTC.

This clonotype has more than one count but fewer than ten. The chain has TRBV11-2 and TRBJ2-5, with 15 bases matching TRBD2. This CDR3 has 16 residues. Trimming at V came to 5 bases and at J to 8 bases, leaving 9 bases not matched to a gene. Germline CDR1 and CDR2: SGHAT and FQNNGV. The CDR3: CASSPIGTSGGITQYF. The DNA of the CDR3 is TGTGCCAGCAGCCCCATAGGGACTAGCGGGGGGATTACCCAGTACTTC. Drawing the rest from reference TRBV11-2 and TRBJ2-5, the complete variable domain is EAGVAQSPRYKIIEKRQSVAFWCNPISGHATLYWYQQILGQGPKLLIQFQNNGVVDDSQLPKDRFSAERLKGVDSTLKIQPAKLEDSAVYLCASSPIGTSGGITQYFGPGTRLLVL.

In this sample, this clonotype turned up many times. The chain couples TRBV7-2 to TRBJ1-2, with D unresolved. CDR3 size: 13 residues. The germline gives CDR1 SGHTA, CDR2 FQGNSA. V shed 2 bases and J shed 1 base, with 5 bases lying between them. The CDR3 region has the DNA TGTGCCAGCAGCTTACCAGATAACTATGGCTACACCTTC. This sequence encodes CASSLPDNYGYTF.

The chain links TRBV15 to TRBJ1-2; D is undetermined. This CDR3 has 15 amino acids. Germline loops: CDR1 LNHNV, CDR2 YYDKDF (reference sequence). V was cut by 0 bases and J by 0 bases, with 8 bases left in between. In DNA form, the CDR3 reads TGTGCCACCAGCAGAGATTGGGGTACTAACTATGGCTACACCTTC. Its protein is CATSRDWGTNYGYTF.

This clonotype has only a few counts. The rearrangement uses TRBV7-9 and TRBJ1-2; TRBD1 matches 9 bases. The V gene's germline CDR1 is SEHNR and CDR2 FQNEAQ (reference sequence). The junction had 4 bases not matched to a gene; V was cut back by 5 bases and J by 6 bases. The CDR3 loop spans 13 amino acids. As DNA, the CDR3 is TGTGCCAGCAGCCCGGACAGGGGTAATGGCTACACCTTC. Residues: CASSPDRGNGYTF.

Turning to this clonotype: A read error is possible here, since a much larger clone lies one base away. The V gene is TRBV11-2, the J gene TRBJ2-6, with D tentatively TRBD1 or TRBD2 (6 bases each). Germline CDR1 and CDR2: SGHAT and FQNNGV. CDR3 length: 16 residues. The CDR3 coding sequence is TGTGCCAGCAGCTTCAACCCGGGGGCTGGGGCCAACGGCCTGACTTTC. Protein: CASSFNPGAGANGLTF.

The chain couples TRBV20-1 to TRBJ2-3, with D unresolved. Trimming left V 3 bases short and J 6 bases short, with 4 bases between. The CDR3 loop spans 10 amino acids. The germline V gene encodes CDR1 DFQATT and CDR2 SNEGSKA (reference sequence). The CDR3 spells CSASGDTQYF. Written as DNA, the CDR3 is TGCAGTGCTAGTGGGGATACGCAGTATTTT.

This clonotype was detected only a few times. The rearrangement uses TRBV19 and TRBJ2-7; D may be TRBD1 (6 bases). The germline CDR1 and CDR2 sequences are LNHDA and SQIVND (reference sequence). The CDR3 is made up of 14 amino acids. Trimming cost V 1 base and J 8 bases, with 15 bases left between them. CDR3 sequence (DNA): TGTGCCAGTAGTATAGCCAGGGGCGAATCCCAGCAGTACTTC. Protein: CASSIARGESQQYF. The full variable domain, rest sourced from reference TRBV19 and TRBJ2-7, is DGGITQSPKYLFRKEGQNVTLSCEQNLNHDAMYWYRQDPGQGLRLIYYSQIVNDFQKGDIAEGYSVSREKKESFPLTVTSAQKNPTAFYLCASSIARGESQQYFGPGTRLTVT.

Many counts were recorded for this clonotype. Written as DNA, the CDR3 is TGTGCCAGCAGTGAGCCTAAAATGAACACTGAAGCTTTCTTT. This sequence encodes CASSEPKMNTEAFF. The chain combines TRBV2 with TRBJ1-1; D not certain. The germline CDR1 and CDR2 sequences are SNHLY and FYNNEI. Deletions cut 3 bases from V and 0 bases from J, with 8 bases between. The CDR3 is made up of 14 amino acids.

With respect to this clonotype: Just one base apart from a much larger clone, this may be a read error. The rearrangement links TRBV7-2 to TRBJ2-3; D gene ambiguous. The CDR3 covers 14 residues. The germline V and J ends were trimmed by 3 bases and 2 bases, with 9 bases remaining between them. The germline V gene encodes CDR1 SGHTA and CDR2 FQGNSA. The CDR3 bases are TGTGCCAGCAGCTTTCAGGTGACCACAGATACGCAGTATTTT. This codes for CASSFQVTTDTQYF.

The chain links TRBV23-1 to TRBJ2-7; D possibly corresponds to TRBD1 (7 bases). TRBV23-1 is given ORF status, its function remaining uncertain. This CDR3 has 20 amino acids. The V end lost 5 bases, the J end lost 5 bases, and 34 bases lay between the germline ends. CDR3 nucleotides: TGCGCCAGCAGTGGCTGGGGGCGGCGGGACAGTTTACACTTAACCAACGAGCAGTACTTC. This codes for CASSGWGRRDSLHLTNEQYF.

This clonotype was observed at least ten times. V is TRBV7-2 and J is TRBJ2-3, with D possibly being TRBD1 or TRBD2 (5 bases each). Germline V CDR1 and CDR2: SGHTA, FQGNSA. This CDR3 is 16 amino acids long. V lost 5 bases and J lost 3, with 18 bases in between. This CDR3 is CASSRGEGFGTDTQYF. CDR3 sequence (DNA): TGTGCCAGCAGCCGGGGAGAGGGGTTTGGGACAGATACGCAGTATTTT.

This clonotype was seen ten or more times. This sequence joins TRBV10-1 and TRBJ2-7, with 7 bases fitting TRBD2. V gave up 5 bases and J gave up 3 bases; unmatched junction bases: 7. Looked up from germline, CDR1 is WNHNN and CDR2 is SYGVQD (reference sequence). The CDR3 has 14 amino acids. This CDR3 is CASSPLADLYEQYV. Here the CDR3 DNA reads TGCGCCAGCAGTCCTCTAGCGGACCTCTACGAGCAGTACGTC.

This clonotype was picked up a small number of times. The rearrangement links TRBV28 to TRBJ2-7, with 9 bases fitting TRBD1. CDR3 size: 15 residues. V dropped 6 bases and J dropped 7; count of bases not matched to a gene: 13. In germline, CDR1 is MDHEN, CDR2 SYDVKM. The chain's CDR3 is CASRENRGPAGEQYF. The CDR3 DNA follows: TGTGCCAGCAGGGAAAACAGGGGGCCGGCGGGGGAGCAGTACTTC.

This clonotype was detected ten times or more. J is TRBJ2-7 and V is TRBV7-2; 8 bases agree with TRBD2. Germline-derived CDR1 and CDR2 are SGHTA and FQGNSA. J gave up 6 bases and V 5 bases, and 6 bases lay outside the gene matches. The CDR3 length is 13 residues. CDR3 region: CASSLGLASEQYF. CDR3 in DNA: TGTGCCAGCAGCCTAGGACTAGCAAGCGAGCAGTACTTC. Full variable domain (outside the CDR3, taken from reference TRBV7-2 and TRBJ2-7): GAGVSQSPSNKVTEKGKDVELRCDPISGHTALYWYRQSLGQGLEFLIYFQGNSAPDKSGLPSDRFSAERTGGSVSTLTIQRTQQEDSAVYLCASSLGLASEQYFGPGTRLTVT.